The entry that follows covers one TCR beta chain sequence. The antigen is unknown. Different DNA sequences within this sample yield the same CDR3. 60 Vbeta and 13 Jbeta primers were used in PCR. Assay used: immunoSEQ multiplex PCR; TCRdb lists only in-frame clones, some missing. Here the sample spans roughly 150,000 clones, 65% to 80% being singletons. This sample was taken from a study of cytomegalovirus exposure and HLA in healthy donors. Study conclusions and caveats: Later analysis revealed greater clonal expansion in HLA-associated TCR beta chains than in equally common others. An assumption of roughly uniform sequencing depth across donors underlay the presence/absence analyses.

The CDR3 consists of 15 residues. With 0 bases clipped from V and 3 bases from J, the junction kept 5 bases outside the gene matches. The germline gives CDR1 SGHAT, CDR2 FQNNGV. Specimen: PBMCs. This chain links TRBV11-2 with TRBJ2-7; TRBD2 aligns across 7 bases. The receptor's source is a woman in her twenties or thirties in good health and CMV-seronegative. The CDR3 reads CASSLEGRGSYEQYF. CDR3 bases: TGTGCCAGCAGCTTAGAGGGGCGGGGGAGCTACGAGCAGTACTTC.